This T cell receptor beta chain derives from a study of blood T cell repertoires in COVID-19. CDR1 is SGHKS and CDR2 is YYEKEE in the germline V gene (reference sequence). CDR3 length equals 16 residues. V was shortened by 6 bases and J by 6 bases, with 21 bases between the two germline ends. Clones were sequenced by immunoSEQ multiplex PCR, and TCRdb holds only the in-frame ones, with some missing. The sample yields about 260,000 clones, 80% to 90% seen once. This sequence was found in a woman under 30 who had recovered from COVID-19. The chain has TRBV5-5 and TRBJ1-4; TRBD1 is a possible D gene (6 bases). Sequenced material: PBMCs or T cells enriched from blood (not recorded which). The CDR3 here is CASIPVGGRDDEKLFF. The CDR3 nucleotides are TGTGCCAGCATCCCTGTGGGGGGGCGCGATGATGAAAAACTGTTTTTT.